The source of this T cell receptor (beta chain) is a study of cytomegalovirus exposure and HLA in healthy donors. General study findings and limits: Researchers reported in a later analysis that common viral pathogens appeared linked to several top clusters.

In regard to this clone: Its cognate antigen is unknown.

PCR used 60 Vbeta primers and 13 Jbeta primers. Per the authors' pipeline: Counted up in a later analysis, unique TCR beta chains came to about 80 million, with about 9.9 million shared. The assay was immunoSEQ multiplex PCR, and TCRdb's table has in-frame clones only and misses some. From that table come the V and J calls and clone size; the DNA was used to work out D and trimming. Seen here are 90,000 or so clones, 69% observed once, and the top ten hold 2.7%. CDR3 size: 14 residues. CDR1 is LGHNA and CDR2 is YSLEER in the germline V gene. The V end was cut by 1 base, the J end by 8 bases, with 14 bases between.

This chain joins TRBV4-3 and TRBJ1-2; the D gene is possibly TRBD1 (5 bases). The TCR comes from a man in his fifties or sixties in good health and CMV-seronegative. Sequenced sample: PBMCs. CDR3 nucleotide sequence: TGCGCCAGCAGCCAAGTCTGGCCAGGGCCAGGCTACACCTTC. Protein sequence: CASSQVWPGPGYTF.